This T cell receptor beta chain originates from a study of blood T cells in healthy people across ages. The authors ran a second PCR of about 7 to 12 cycles using a sample-barcoded 5' primer and a J-beta primer mix. A single record per CDR3 protein comes from TCRdb applying MiXCR to the 5' RACE reads. The table has approximately 1,000,000 distinct CDR3 sequences, roughly two fifths seen once; the top ten hold around 14%. Germline CDR1 reads LGHNA; CDR2 reads YSLEER. Trimming stripped 5 bases from V and 7 bases from J, with 12 bases between. The length of the CDR3 is 13 residues. This clonotype was detected many times.

The TCR sequence derives from a man between 18 and 29 years old in good health. Sequenced material: blood. The chain carries TRBV4-3 and TRBJ2-1; D may be TRBD1 or TRBD2 (5 bases each). CDR3 loop: CASSSGQNNEQFF. The CDR3 DNA follows: TGCGCCAGCAGCTCGGGGCAGAATAATGAGCAGTTCTTC.